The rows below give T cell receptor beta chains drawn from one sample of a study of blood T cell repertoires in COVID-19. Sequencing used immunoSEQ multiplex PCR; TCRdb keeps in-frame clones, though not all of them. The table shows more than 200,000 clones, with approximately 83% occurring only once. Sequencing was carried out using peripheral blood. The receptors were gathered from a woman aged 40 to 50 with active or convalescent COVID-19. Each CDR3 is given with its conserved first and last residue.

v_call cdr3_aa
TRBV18 CASSPRTVGFYSGNTIYF
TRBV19 CASSSTFRDSRPHEQYF
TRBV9 CASSTGSSYEQYF
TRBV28 CASSLFDRVGAYTEAFF
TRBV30 CAWSRNTEAFF
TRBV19 CASSRGRLGYNSPLHF
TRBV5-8 CASSSRDTGRYEQYF
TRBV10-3 CAISGSAAPFNEKLFF
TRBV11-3 CASRLDPRELFF
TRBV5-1 CASSLDRVDTEAFF
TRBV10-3 CAIKGQGDTGELFF
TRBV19 CASSIVGQPQETQYF
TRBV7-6 CASSLDAAGADSNQPQHF
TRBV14 CASSHLLSDLYNEQFF
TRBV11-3 CASSGGLAGGAGELFF
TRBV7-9 CASSLTGPTTGTEAFF
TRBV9 CASSVESQANSPLHF
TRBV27 CASSSLTEFNQPQHF
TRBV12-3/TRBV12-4 CASSLKGDTEAFF
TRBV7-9 CASTVDRVGSGNTIYF
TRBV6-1 CASSEAARGELRNQPQHF
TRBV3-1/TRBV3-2 CASSQVRTGGRGYTF
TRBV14 CASSREKVTDTQYF
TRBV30 CAWSVYSGNTIYF
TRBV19 CASSIVGDRGRSGYTF